This entry is about one T cell receptor (beta chain). The germline V gene has CDR1 MGHRA and CDR2 YSYEKL. V lost 4 bases and J 3 bases, leaving 16 bases between the germline ends. The CDR3 totals 16 residues. This sample stems from a study of blood T cell repertoires in COVID-19. The table came from immunoSEQ multiplex PCR; TCRdb's copy has only in-frame clones and leaves some out. The table has around 280,000 clones, roughly 90% seen once; the top ten hold over 9%. The chain joins TRBV4-1 to TRBJ2-1; TRBD1 is a possible D gene (6 bases). Sequencing was done on a sample of peripheral blood. The TCR sequence derives from a woman in her twenties or thirties with COVID-19, enrolled during active disease. The DNA for the CDR3 is TGCGCCAGCAGCCTGCGTGGGGGCGGAGACTACAATGAGCAGTTCTTC. Encoded protein: CASSLRGGGDYNEQFF.